A single sample is the source of the 27 T cell receptor beta chains below, sequenced in a study of human T cells and chemical hapten exposure. Time point described: pre-sensitization, week 0. The treatment here: therapeutic diphenylcyclopropenone sensitization with weekly scalp DPC. TCRdb re-derived calls from the RACE reads in MiXCR, one entry per CDR3 protein. The data contain 150,000 to 200,000 distinct CDR3 sequences, 25% to 30% of them singletons. The sequencing here drew on whole blood, taken in connection with sensitization to the hapten diphenylcyclopropenone (DPC). All receptors come from a woman aged 25 to 39 with alopecia areata. Some clones in this sample may be carry-over from other donors' samples.

J is TRBJ2-5 and V is TRBV5-4, with unresolved D. V gave up 2 bases and J gave up 5 bases, with 16 bases separating them. Germline V CDR1 and CDR2: SGHNT, YYREEE (reference sequence). The CDR3 covers 15 residues. This CDR3 reads CASSLTSARTETQYF. Written as DNA, the CDR3 is TGTGCCAGCAGCTTAACCTCGGCCCGCACTGAGACCCAGTACTTC.

The chain is built from TRBV7-9 and TRBJ2-3; TRBD2 matches at 11 bases. Germline V lookup: CDR1 SEHNR, CDR2 FQNEAQ (reference sequence). This CDR3 contains 17 residues. V trimming: 5 bases; J trimming: 8 bases; junction bases outside the gene matches: 15. The CDR3: CASSPGTGLAGLSTQYF. The CDR3 region has the DNA TGTGCCAGCAGCCCGGGGACCGGACTAGCGGGCCTCAGTACGCAGTATTTT.

This clonotype was seen only a few times. The chain combines TRBV12-3 or TRBV12-4 with TRBJ1-1; D is perhaps TRBD1 (6 bases). V was pared by 6 bases and J by 2 bases, with 19 bases between. The CDR3 loop spans 16 amino acids. The DNA for the CDR3 is TGTGCCAGCAGCAAACACGGGGGGCTGGAAAACACTGAAGCTTTCTTT. Its protein product is CASSKHGGLENTEAFF.

This clonotype has only a few counts. This chain uses TRBV28 with TRBJ1-1; D ambiguous. The V end lost 2 bases, the J end lost 0 bases, and 7 bases lay between the germline ends. Germline assignment: CDR1 MDHEN and CDR2 SYDVKM. The CDR3 spans 14 residues. The CDR3 protein is CASSLIRMNTEAFF. The CDR3 nucleotides are TGTGCCAGCAGTTTAATCCGGATGAACACTGAAGCTTTCTTT. Using reference TRBV28 and TRBJ1-1 for the parts outside the CDR3, the full variable domain is DVKVTQSSRYLVKRTGEKVFLECVQDMDHENMFWYRQDPGLGLRLIYFSYDVKMKEKGDIPEGYSVSREKKERFSLILESASTNQTSMYLCASSLIRMNTEAFFGQGTRLTVV.

The chain has TRBV28 and TRBJ2-3; 8 positions agree with TRBD1. With 5 bases clipped from V and 5 bases from J, the junction kept 9 bases outside the gene matches. CDR3 size: 15 residues. Germline V gives CDR1 MDHEN, CDR2 SYDVKM. The CDR3 spells CASSKNRGVLDTQYF. CDR3 DNA sequence: TGTGCCAGCAGTAAGAACAGGGGGGTATTAGATACGCAGTATTTT.

This clonotype was recorded a few times. J is TRBJ2-3 and V is TRBV6-5; tentatively, D is TRBD1 (6 bases). Per the germline V gene, CDR1 is MNHEY and CDR2 is SVGAGI. Trimming left V 2 bases short and J 5 bases short, with 11 bases between. The CDR3 has 14 amino acids. CDR3 in DNA: TGTGCCAGCAGTTACGGGACCAGGGGAGATACGCAGTATTTT. It yields the protein CASSYGTRGDTQYF.

The gene calls are TRBV5-6 and TRBJ1-5; D not certain. Trimming left V 1 base short and J 9 bases short, with 20 bases between. Germline CDR1 and CDR2: SGHDT and YYEEEE. There are 16 residues in the CDR3. The chain's CDR3 is CASSLRSGSLQGPQHF. CDR3 bases: TGTGCCAGCAGCTTGAGGTCCGGCTCCCTGCAAGGGCCCCAGCATTTT.

In this sample, this clonotype turned up a few times. The chain recombines TRBV29-1 with TRBJ1-5; TRBD1 might be the D (6 bases). The germline gives CDR1 SQVTM, CDR2 ANQGSEA. Trimming shortened V by 4 bases and J by 5 bases, and 9 bases separated the two germline ends. This CDR3 contains 12 residues. CDR3 amino acids: CSVGGADQPQHF. The CDR3 DNA reads TGCAGCGTTGGGGGGGCCGATCAGCCCCAGCATTTT. The full variable domain, completed using reference TRBV29-1 and TRBJ1-5, is SAVISQKPSRDICQRGTSLTIQCQVDSQVTMMFWYRQQPGQSLTLIATANQGSEATYESGFVIDKFPISRPNLTFSTLTVSNMSPEDSSIYLCSVGGADQPQHFGDGTRLSIL.

This clonotype was found once. V usage is TRBV4-3 and J usage is TRBJ2-7; 7 bases fit TRBD1. Germline assignment: CDR1 LGHNA and CDR2 YSLEER. The ends lost 4 bases at V and 0 bases at J; junction bases unmatched: 6. This CDR3 comprises 15 residues. CDR3 amino acids: CASSRSRDSSYEQYF. The CDR3 region has the DNA TGCGCCAGCAGCCGCAGCCGGGACAGCTCCTACGAGCAGTACTTC.

The table lists this clonotype with a few counts. The chain is built from TRBV29-1 and TRBJ2-7; a weak D match, TRBD2 (6 bases). CDR3 length: 12 residues. Germline assignment: CDR1 SQVTM and CDR2 ANQGSEA. V lost 4 bases, J lost 2 bases, and 9 bases lay in between. The CDR3 protein is CSVVADTYEQYF. The CDR3 DNA reads TGCAGCGTTGTAGCGGATACCTACGAGCAGTACTTC.

The sample holds a few counts of this clonotype. The chain couples TRBV29-1 to TRBJ1-1; no clear D gene. This CDR3 has 12 amino acids. V was trimmed by 4 bases and J by 2 bases, leaving 8 bases between them. CDR1 is SQVTM, CDR2 ANQGSEA, per germline. The CDR3 is CSVGQINTEAFF. CDR3 nucleotides: TGCAGCGTTGGTCAGATTAACACTGAAGCTTTCTTT.

This clonotype has more than one count but fewer than ten. V and J are TRBV27 and TRBJ2-3, with TRBD2 matching over 7 bases. This CDR3 contains 16 residues. CDR1 is MNHEY, CDR2 SMNVEV, per germline (reference sequence). V shed 2 bases, J shed 0 bases, and the junction held 5 bases outside the gene matches. Written as DNA, the CDR3 is TGTGCCAGCAGTTTAATTGGGGGGGTTAGCACAGATACGCAGTATTTT. Encoded protein: CASSLIGGVSTDTQYF.

V usage is TRBV5-1 and J usage is TRBJ2-5; TRBD2 matches at 10 bases. CDR1 and CDR2 (germline): SGHRS, YFSETQ. V gave up 3 bases and J gave up 1 base; unmatched junction bases: 3. The CDR3 covers 15 residues. The CDR3 region is CASSWSGGAQETQYF. The DNA for the CDR3 is TGCGCCAGCAGCTGGAGCGGGGGGGCCCAAGAGACCCAGTACTTC.

In this sample, this clonotype turned up a few times. The chain employs TRBV28 and TRBJ2-3; D is unresolved. Germline loops: CDR1 MDHEN, CDR2 SYDVKM. The CDR3 length is 12 residues. Trimming took 4 bases from V and 6 from J, leaving 8 bases between them. The CDR3 is CASSSTADTQYF. The CDR3 DNA reads TGTGCCAGCAGTTCTACTGCCGATACGCAGTATTTT. The full variable domain, in which reference TRBV28 and TRBJ2-3 provide the parts outside the CDR3, is DVKVTQSSRYLVKRTGEKVFLECVQDMDHENMFWYRQDPGLGLRLIYFSYDVKMKEKGDIPEGYSVSREKKERFSLILESASTNQTSMYLCASSSTADTQYFGPGTRLTVL.

This clonotype was counted between two and nine times. The CDR3 reads CASSWDRDTEAFF. CDR3 DNA: TGCGCCAGCAGCTGGGACAGGGACACTGAAGCTTTCTTT. This chain uses TRBV5-1 with TRBJ1-1; 9 positions agree with TRBD1. The CDR3 totals 13 residues. With V trimmed by 3 bases and J by 3 bases, 0 bases remained unmatched. The germline V gene encodes CDR1 SGHRS and CDR2 YFSETQ.

This clonotype turned up a few times. This CDR3 reads CASSFAGDTGELFF. Written as DNA, the CDR3 is TGTGCCAGCAGTTTTGCCGGGGACACCGGGGAGCTGTTTTTT. V and J are TRBV27 and TRBJ2-2, with D tentatively TRBD2 (5 bases). This CDR3 is 14 amino acids long. Germline V gene sequence: CDR1 MNHEY, CDR2 SMNVEV (reference sequence). V was shortened by 3 bases and J by 3 bases, with 8 bases between the two germline ends.

The chain carries TRBV20-1 and TRBJ2-5, with D perhaps assigned TRBD1 or TRBD2 (5 bases each). The germline V gene has CDR1 DFQATT and CDR2 SNEGSKA (reference sequence). V was shortened by 6 bases and J by 2 bases, with 13 bases between the two germline ends. The CDR3 consists of 13 residues. The CDR3 coding sequence is TGCAGTGCGAATCGGGGACCACAAGAGACCCAGTACTTC. Translated, it gives CSANRGPQETQYF.

The rearrangement uses TRBV28 and TRBJ2-1, with 8 bases fitting TRBD2. The J segment lost 4 bases and the V segment lost 5 bases, leaving 4 bases of the junction unmatched. Per germline, CDR1 MDHEN and CDR2 SYDVKM. CDR3 length: 14 amino acids. CDR3 loop: CASSTGTRYNEQFF. CDR3 nucleotides: TGTGCCAGCAGTACCGGGACTAGGTACAATGAGCAGTTCTTC. Looking up the rest from reference TRBV28 and TRBJ2-1 gives the full variable domain: DVKVTQSSRYLVKRTGEKVFLECVQDMDHENMFWYRQDPGLGLRLIYFSYDVKMKEKGDIPEGYSVSREKKERFSLILESASTNQTSMYLCASSTGTRYNEQFFGPGTRLTVL.

The table lists this clonotype with a few counts. The junction and the germline gene differ at one end; a read error may be behind it. The rearrangement links TRBV10-2 to TRBJ2-1; 9 bases match TRBD2. The length of the CDR3 is 14 residues. The germline gives CDR1 WSHSY, CDR2 SAAADI. The CDR3: CASGGGRAYDEQFF. DNA of the CDR3: TGCGCCAGCGGGGGCGGGAGGGCCTACGATGAGCAGTTCTTC.

This rearrangement joins TRBV9 to TRBJ1-2; D possibly corresponds to TRBD1 (5 bases). This CDR3 has 15 residues. With 0 bases removed from V and 3 bases from J, the gap between germline ends came to 12 bases. Germline V gives CDR1 SGDLS, CDR2 YYNGEE. CDR3 amino acids: CASSVVAGRDYGYTF. CDR3 sequence (DNA): TGTGCCAGCAGCGTAGTGGCAGGGCGGGACTATGGCTACACCTTC.

The rearrangement uses TRBV20-1 and TRBJ1-5; unclear D gene. Trimming left V 3 bases short and J 2 bases short, with 11 bases between. The CDR3 extends over 14 amino acids. In germline, CDR1 is DFQATT, CDR2 SNEGSKA (reference sequence). The CDR3 sequence: CSASGPGGNQPQHF. In nucleotides, the CDR3 is TGCAGTGCTAGTGGACCGGGCGGCAATCAGCCCCAGCATTTT.

In this sample, this clonotype turned up a few times. CDR3 sequence (DNA): TGTGCCAGCAGCCTTGACGGGCTACAACTGTTTTTT. This encodes CASSLDGLQLFF. The chain combines TRBV7-2 with TRBJ1-4; D not resolved. The germline CDR1 and CDR2 sequences are SGHTA and FQGNSA. V dropped 5 bases and J dropped 12 bases, with 13 bases sitting between them. This CDR3 is built from 12 residues.

The gene calls are TRBV9 and TRBJ2-6; D perhaps matches TRBD2 (5 bases). Germline lookup yields CDR1 SGDLS and CDR2 YYNGEE. The CDR3 spans 15 residues. The V gene lost 0 bases and the J gene lost 4 bases, with 8 bases spanning the gap. The CDR3 protein is CASSVAGNGANVLTF. The CDR3 DNA follows: TGTGCCAGCAGCGTAGCGGGGAACGGGGCCAACGTCCTGACTTTC.

This clonotype was detected only a few times. J is TRBJ1-1 and V is TRBV5-6, with D uncertain. Germline V lookup: CDR1 SGHDT, CDR2 YYEEEE. This CDR3 region has 14 residues. Trimming stripped 3 bases from V and 0 bases from J, with 9 bases between. The CDR3 DNA is TGTGCCAGCAGCTCGTCGGGTCTGAACACTGAAGCTTTCTTT. It encodes CASSSSGLNTEAFF.

V gene TRBV28 combines with J gene TRBJ1-2, with D unclear. V shed 2 bases and J shed 8 bases, with 24 bases lying between them. The length of the CDR3 is 17 residues. The germline CDR1 and CDR2 sequences are MDHEN and SYDVKM. In DNA, the CDR3 is TGTGCCAGCAGTTTACTCATATCGTCGGTGGGGTTGCGCGGCTACACCTTC. Its translation: CASSLLISSVGLRGYTF.

This chain connects TRBV4-3 to TRBJ2-2, with D hard to call. CDR3 length: 13 residues. The germline gives CDR1 LGHNA, CDR2 YSLEER. Trimming left V 4 bases short and J 4 bases short, with 7 bases between. The CDR3 is CASSRTITGELFF. DNA of the CDR3: TGCGCCAGCAGCCGGACGATCACCGGGGAGCTGTTTTTT.

The chain combines TRBV6-2 or TRBV6-3 with TRBJ2-2, with D possibly being TRBD2 (5 bases). The CDR3 consists of 12 residues. V was clipped by 7 bases and J by 7 bases, with 10 bases between them. Germline CDR1 and CDR2: MNHEY and SVGEGT. The CDR3 region has the DNA TGTGCCAGCACCAACGGGGTCGGGGAGCTGTTTTTT. Protein: CASTNGVGELFF.